The 30 T cell receptor beta chains given below trace back to one sample, sequenced in a study of blood T cell repertoires in COVID-19. Profiling relied on immunoSEQ multiplex PCR, and the TCRdb table lists in-frame clones only, not all of them. The sample consists of roughly 180,000 clones, roughly nine tenths of them appearing once. The sample comprised peripheral blood. The receptors stem from a man aged 70-80 years with active or convalescent COVID-19.

The chain is built from TRBV5-5 and TRBJ2-3; 8 bases align to TRBD1. The ends lost 4 bases at V and 9 bases at J; junction bases unmatched: 19. The CDR3 extends over 17 amino acids. Germline V gene lookup returns CDR1 SGHKS and CDR2 YYEKEE (reference sequence). CDR3 region: CASSRREGTGPLETQYF. The CDR3 DNA sequence: TGTGCCAGCAGCCGGAGAGAAGGGACAGGACCATTAGAGACGCAGTATTTT.

The V and J genes are TRBV5-5 and TRBJ1-3; possible D gene TRBD1, 5 bases. The CDR3 has 15 amino acids. Germline CDR1 is SGHKS and CDR2 is YYEKEE (reference sequence). The V end lost 2 bases, the J end lost 2 bases, and 11 bases lay between the germline ends. The CDR3 is CASSFRTTTGNTIYF. The CDR3 DNA follows: TGTGCCAGCAGCTTTAGGACAACTACTGGAAACACCATATATTTT. Looking up the rest from reference TRBV5-5 and TRBJ1-3 gives the full variable domain: DAGVTQSPTHLIKTRGQQVTLRCSPISGHKSVSWYQQVLGQGPQFIFQYYEKEERGRGNFPDRFSARQFPNYSSELNVNALLLGDSALYLCASSFRTTTGNTIYFGEGSWLTVV.

Points on this clone: An end of the junction does not agree with germline; a read error may underlie this. Here the CDR3 DNA reads TGCAGTGCTAGTTTGGGGCACTTTGAAGGCTTC. This codes for CSASLGHFEGF. The chain links TRBV20-1 to TRBJ1-2, with D possibly TRBD1 on 5 matching bases. Germline V CDR1 and CDR2: DFQATT, SNEGSKA (reference sequence). This CDR3 is built from 11 residues.

This chain connects TRBV15 to TRBJ1-1, with D maybe TRBD1 (5 bases). Germline CDR1 is LNHNV and CDR2 is YYDKDF (reference sequence). This CDR3 comprises 13 residues. Trimming removed 6 bases at V and 0 bases at J, with 8 bases between. The CDR3 here is CATRKGMNTEAFF. The CDR3 DNA sequence: TGTGCCACCAGAAAGGGGATGAACACTGAAGCTTTCTTT.

The CDR3 DNA is TGTGCCAGCAGTTTAGAAGCAGGGTCGGCCGGGGAGCTGTTTTTT. Translated, it gives CASSLEAGSAGELFF. V gene TRBV28 combines with J gene TRBJ2-2; tentatively, D is TRBD1 (5 bases). This CDR3 contains 15 residues. Trimming cost V 2 bases and J 6 bases, with 13 bases left between them. Germline loops: CDR1 MDHEN, CDR2 SYDVKM.

The V call is TRBV11-2, the J call TRBJ2-7; TRBD2 matches at 8 bases. With 8 bases clipped from V and 4 bases from J, the junction kept 4 bases outside the gene matches. The CDR3 consists of 12 residues. In germline, CDR1 is SGHAT, CDR2 FQNNGV. CDR3 in amino acids: CASAGGGYEQYF. The CDR3 DNA reads TGTGCCAGCGCCGGCGGGGGGTACGAGCAGTACTTC.

This clone appeared a single time. At one end the junction does not follow the germline gene, possibly because of a read error. The chain uses TRBV18 and TRBJ2-1; maybe TRBD1 (6 bases). Germline lookup yields CDR1 KGHSH and CDR2 LQKENI. This CDR3 has 13 amino acids. CDR3 coding DNA: TGTGCCAGCTCACCAGACAGGTACAGTGAGCAGTTCTTC. It is translated as CASSPDRYSEQFF.

CDR3 in amino acids: CASSLTGVTNEKLFF. CDR3 DNA: TGTGCCAGCAGTTTGACAGGCGTGACTAATGAAAAACTGTTTTTT. The rearrangement joins TRBV28 to TRBJ1-4, with D possibly being TRBD1 (6 bases). CDR1 MDHEN and CDR2 SYDVKM come from the germline V gene. The CDR3 runs 15 residues. V gave up 3 bases and J gave up 2 bases, with 10 bases separating them.

V usage is TRBV29-1 and J usage is TRBJ1-5; 7 nucleotides match TRBD1. The CDR3 is 13 residues long. J gave up 7 bases and V 3 bases, and 6 bases lay outside the gene matches. Germline V lookup: CDR1 SQVTM, CDR2 ANQGSEA. The CDR3 DNA reads TGCAGCGTTGACGAGGGGGCTGGGCAGCCCCAGCATTTT. Protein product: CSVDEGAGQPQHF.

The V call is TRBV28, the J call TRBJ1-2, with D possibly TRBD1 on 5 matching bases. The germline V gene has CDR1 MDHEN and CDR2 SYDVKM. The ends were cut back, 7 bases at V and 7 bases at J, with 22 bases in the middle. The CDR3 loop spans 15 amino acids. CDR3 bases: TGTGCCAGCATCCCTGGGGGGGAGGGGCTTGGTGGCTACACCTTC. This codes for CASIPGGEGLGGYTF.

The chain is built from TRBV9 and TRBJ1-4; D remains unclear. Germline CDR1 is SGDLS and CDR2 is YYNGEE. The V end was cut by 4 bases, the J end by 0 bases, with 10 bases between. The CDR3 has 15 amino acids. CDR3 DNA sequence: TGTGCCAGCAGCAGAGGGTCTGCAACTAATGAAAAACTGTTTTTT. Its translation is CASSRGSATNEKLFF.

This clone was recorded only once. This rearrangement joins TRBV18 to TRBJ1-5; 10 nucleotides align to TRBD1. Looked up from germline, CDR1 is KGHSH and CDR2 is LQKENI. V lost 3 bases and J lost 6; bases outside the gene matches: 5. This CDR3 is 15 amino acids long. CDR3 nucleotide sequence: TGTGCCAGCTCACCGGGACAGGGGTTAGGTCAGCCCCAGCATTTT. Translated: CASSPGQGLGQPQHF.

CDR3 nucleotide sequence: TGTGCCAGCAATTTACTTATGACAGGGACCTACGAGCAGTACTTC. This sequence encodes CASNLLMTGTYEQYF. The V call is TRBV2, the J call TRBJ2-7, with TRBD1 matching 7 bases. The CDR3 has 15 residues. Germline CDR1 reads SNHLY; CDR2 reads FYNNEI. V lost 7 bases, J lost 2 bases, and 11 bases stayed unmatched.

The sample holds many counts of this clone. V gene TRBV6-5 combines with J gene TRBJ1-3; TRBD1 matches 10 bases. The CDR3 totals 15 residues. V was clipped by 6 bases and J by 0 bases; unmatched bases: 2. The germline gives CDR1 MNHEY, CDR2 SVGAGI. The CDR3 reads CASRRDRGSGNTIYF. CDR3 DNA: TGTGCCAGCAGGAGGGACAGGGGCTCTGGAAACACCATATATTTT.

This clone was counted between two and nine times. The J gene is TRBJ1-2, the V gene TRBV30, with TRBD1 matching over 9 bases. Germline-derived CDR1 and CDR2 are GTSNPN and SVGIG (reference sequence). The V and J ends lost 4 bases and 7 bases, in that order; junction bases with no gene match: 7. CDR3 size: 13 residues. Here the CDR3 reads CAWNRGPGRGYTF. CDR3 DNA sequence: TGTGCCTGGAACAGGGGGCCCGGACGTGGCTACACCTTC.

The V and J genes are TRBV9 and TRBJ1-2; 12 nucleotides line up with TRBD1. The V segment lost 4 bases and the J segment 1 base; nucleotides outside the gene matches: 8. The germline gives CDR1 SGDLS, CDR2 YYNGEE. CDR3 length: 17 residues. CDR3 DNA: TGTGCCAGCAGCCGTGGGGGACAGGGGGCGGATAACTATGGCTACACCTTC. As protein: CASSRGGQGADNYGYTF.

This chain links TRBV6-6 with TRBJ2-3; 10 bases are a match to TRBD2. This CDR3 has 16 amino acids. The V segment lost 0 bases and the J segment 1 base; nucleotides outside the gene matches: 1. Looked up from germline, CDR1 is MNHNY and CDR2 is SVGAGI (reference sequence). CDR3 nucleotide sequence: TGTGCCAGCAGTTACTCAGGGACTAGCGGCACAGATACGCAGTATTTT. Amino acid sequence: CASSYSGTSGTDTQYF.

This chain links TRBV19 with TRBJ2-2; D uncertain. The CDR3 sequence is 12 residues long. V gave up 5 bases and J gave up 3 bases, with 4 bases separating them. In germline, CDR1 is LNHDA, CDR2 SQIVND (reference sequence). The CDR3 DNA sequence: TGTGCCAGTAGTCCGTACACCGGGGAGCTGTTTTTT. This sequence encodes CASSPYTGELFF.

The count of this clone is one. The chain is built from TRBV30 and TRBJ2-7; D uncertain. The CDR3 loop spans 13 amino acids. CDR1 GTSNPN and CDR2 SVGIG come from the germline V gene (reference sequence). The germline V and J ends were trimmed by 2 bases and 7 bases, with 15 bases remaining between them. In nucleotides, the CDR3 is TGTGCCTGGAGTATAACGAGCCGTGTGGAGCAGTACTTC. This codes for CAWSITSRVEQYF.

The gene calls are TRBV28 and TRBJ2-1; 8 nucleotides agree with TRBD2. The CDR3 has 18 amino acids. J was trimmed by 6 bases and V by 4 bases; bases with no gene match: 17. Looked up from germline, CDR1 is MDHEN and CDR2 is SYDVKM. CDR3 in amino acids: CASSSFLDLAGFGNEQFF. DNA of the CDR3: TGTGCCAGCAGTTCTTTCCTCGATCTAGCGGGCTTTGGCAATGAGCAGTTCTTC.

The J gene is TRBJ2-3, the V gene TRBV6-6; a weak D match, TRBD1 (6 bases). With 2 bases removed from V and 3 bases from J, the gap between germline ends came to 12 bases. The CDR3 covers 15 residues. CDR1 is MNHNY and CDR2 is SVGAGI in the germline V gene (reference sequence). DNA of the CDR3: TGTGCCAGCAGTTACCCACAGGGATATACAGATACGCAGTATTTT. This encodes CASSYPQGYTDTQYF.

The J gene is TRBJ2-7, the V gene TRBV6-5; D gene unclear. The CDR3 runs 15 residues. V lost 3 bases, J lost 0 bases, and 12 bases lay in between. Germline CDR1 and CDR2: MNHEY and SVGAGI. CDR3 region: CASSYWSPSSYEQYF. Here the CDR3 DNA reads TGTGCCAGCAGTTATTGGTCACCGAGCTCCTACGAGCAGTACTTC.

The chain links TRBV27 to TRBJ1-3, with D maybe TRBD1 (5 bases). The V end was cut by 5 bases, the J end by 4 bases, with 21 bases between. CDR1 MNHEY and CDR2 SMNVEV come from the germline V gene (reference sequence). The CDR3 consists of 17 residues. Here the CDR3 DNA reads TGTGCCAGCAGTGAGGGCCGGGGGGTCTTGGGAGGAAACACCATATATTTT. Protein sequence: CASSEGRGVLGGNTIYF.

The chain joins TRBV15 to TRBJ2-5; D is perhaps TRBD2 (6 bases). Trimming removed 1 base at V and 5 bases at J, with 17 bases between. The CDR3 has 16 amino acids. Germline lookup yields CDR1 LNHNV and CDR2 YYDKDF (reference sequence). CDR3 sequence (DNA): TGTGCCACCAGCAGAGCACTCAGGACTACTTGGGAGACCCAGTACTTC. Residues: CATSRALRTTWETQYF.

The J gene is TRBJ2-7, the V gene TRBV7-8; TRBD2 aligns across 13 bases. With 4 bases clipped from V and 5 bases from J, the junction kept 5 bases outside the gene matches. CDR3 length: 15 amino acids. From germline, CDR1 is SGHVS and CDR2 FQNEAQ. The chain's CDR3 is CASSSRTSGSNEQYF. The CDR3 region has the DNA TGTGCCAGCAGCTCCCGGACTAGCGGGAGTAACGAGCAGTACTTC. Based on the CDR3 plus reference TRBV7-8 and TRBJ2-7, the full variable domain is GAGVSQSPRYKVAKRGQDVALRCDPISGHVSLFWYQQALGQGPEFLTYFQNEAQLDKSGLPSDRFFAERPEGSVSTLKIQRTQQEDSAVYLCASSSRTSGSNEQYFGPGTRLTVT.

The chain uses TRBV24-1 and TRBJ2-5, with 9 positions matching TRBD1. CDR1 is KGHDR and CDR2 is SFDVKD in the germline V gene. CDR3 length: 14 amino acids. V was clipped by 4 bases and J by 5 bases; unmatched bases: 4. CDR3 DNA: TGTGCCACCAGTGACTCCGGGACAGGGGAGACCCAGTACTTC. Residues: CATSDSGTGETQYF.

The chain combines TRBV5-8 with TRBJ1-5, with D possibly matching TRBD1 (6 bases). The V gene lost 2 bases and the J gene lost 0 bases, with 12 bases spanning the gap. Germline V lookup: CDR1 SGHTS, CDR2 YDEGEE. The CDR3 totals 16 residues. DNA for the CDR3: TGTGCCAGCAGCTTCAGGGGCCAGTATAGCAATCAGCCCCAGCATTTT. Its translation is CASSFRGQYSNQPQHF. Drawing the rest from reference TRBV5-8 and TRBJ1-5, the complete variable domain is EAGVTQSPTHLIKTRGQQATLRCSPISGHTSVYWYQQALGLGLQFLLWYDEGEERNRGNFPPRFSGRQFPNYSSELNVNALELEDSALYLCASSFRGQYSNQPQHFGDGTRLSIL.

This chain connects TRBV27 to TRBJ1-6; D ambiguous. CDR1 MNHEY and CDR2 SMNVEV come from the germline V gene (reference sequence). The CDR3 sequence is 14 residues long. V lost 2 bases and J 10 bases, leaving 12 bases between the germline ends. The DNA of the CDR3 is TGTGCCAGCAGTTTAATGTCCAGTGCCTCACCCCTCCACTTT. Amino acids: CASSLMSSASPLHF.

The V and J genes are TRBV7-2 and TRBJ2-5, with TRBD2 matching 14 bases. Germline-derived CDR1 and CDR2 are SGHTA and FQGNSA. The trim removed 1 base at V and 4 bases at J, leaving 8 bases unmatched. The CDR3 consists of 18 residues. The CDR3 coding sequence is TGTGCCAGCAGCTTAGGACTAGCGGGGGGGCGTCGAGGAGAGACCCAGTACTTC. This codes for CASSLGLAGGRRGETQYF.

The V and J genes are TRBV5-1 and TRBJ2-7; 11 bases agree with TRBD2. With V trimmed by 4 bases and J by 4 bases, 4 bases remained unmatched. The CDR3 has 14 residues. Germline-derived CDR1 and CDR2 are SGHRS and YFSETQ. CDR3 in DNA: TGCGCCAGCAGCGTTAGCGGGAGGGGGTACGAGCAGTACTTC. Its translation is CASSVSGRGYEQYF.